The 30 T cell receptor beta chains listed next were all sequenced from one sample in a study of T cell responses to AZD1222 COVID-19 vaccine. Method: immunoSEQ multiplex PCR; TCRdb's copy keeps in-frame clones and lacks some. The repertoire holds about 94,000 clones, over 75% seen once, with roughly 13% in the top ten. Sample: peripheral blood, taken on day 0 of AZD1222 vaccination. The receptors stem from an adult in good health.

The CDR3 nucleotides read TGCGCCAGCAGCAGAGAAGGGTCTGGTACGCAGTATTTT. It yields the protein CASSREGSGTQYF. V and J are TRBV10-1 and TRBJ2-3; D call uncertain. Germline CDR1 and CDR2: WNHNN and SYGVQD (reference sequence). The CDR3 contains 13 residues. Trimming removed 6 bases at V and 8 bases at J, with 15 bases between.

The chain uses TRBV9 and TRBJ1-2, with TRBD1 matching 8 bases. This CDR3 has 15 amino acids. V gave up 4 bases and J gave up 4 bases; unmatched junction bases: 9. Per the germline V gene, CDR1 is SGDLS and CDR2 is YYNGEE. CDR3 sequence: CASSTGGGSFYGYTF. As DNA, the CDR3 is TGTGCCAGCAGCACAGGGGGGGGGAGTTTCTATGGCTACACCTTC.

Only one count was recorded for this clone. The CDR3 DNA sequence: TGCGCCAGCAGTCAATGGACGGAGAATCAGCCCCAGCATTTT. It encodes CASSQWTENQPQHF. The V call is TRBV23-1, the J call TRBJ1-5; D not certain. TRBV23-1 is noted as an ORF with a role that remains uncertain. The CDR3 consists of 14 residues. Trimming stripped 1 base from V and 4 bases from J, with 8 bases between.

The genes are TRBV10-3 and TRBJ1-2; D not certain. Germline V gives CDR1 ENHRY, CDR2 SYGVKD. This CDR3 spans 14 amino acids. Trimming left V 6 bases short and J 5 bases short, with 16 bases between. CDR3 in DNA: TGTGCCATCAGGTCTGACACCCTAGGGTATGGCTACACCTTC. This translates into CAIRSDTLGYGYTF.

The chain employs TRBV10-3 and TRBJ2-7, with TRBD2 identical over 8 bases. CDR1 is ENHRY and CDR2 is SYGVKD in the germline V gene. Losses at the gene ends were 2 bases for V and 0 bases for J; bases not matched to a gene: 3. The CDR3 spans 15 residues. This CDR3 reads CAISEVGTSSYEQYF. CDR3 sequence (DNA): TGTGCCATCAGTGAGGTGGGGACTAGCTCCTACGAGCAGTACTTC.

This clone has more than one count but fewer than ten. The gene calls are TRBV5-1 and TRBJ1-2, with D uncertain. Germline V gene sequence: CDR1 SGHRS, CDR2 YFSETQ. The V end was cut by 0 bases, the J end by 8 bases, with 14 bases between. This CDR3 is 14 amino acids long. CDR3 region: CASSLASGGAGYTF. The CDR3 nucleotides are TGCGCCAGCAGCTTGGCCTCGGGCGGTGCGGGCTACACCTTC. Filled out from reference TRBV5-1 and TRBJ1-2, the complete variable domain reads KAGVTQTPRYLIKTRGQQVTLSCSPISGHRSVSWYQQTPGQGLQFLFEYFSETQRNKGNFPGRFSGRQFSNSRSEMNVSTLELGDSALYLCASSLASGGAGYTFGSGTRLTVV.

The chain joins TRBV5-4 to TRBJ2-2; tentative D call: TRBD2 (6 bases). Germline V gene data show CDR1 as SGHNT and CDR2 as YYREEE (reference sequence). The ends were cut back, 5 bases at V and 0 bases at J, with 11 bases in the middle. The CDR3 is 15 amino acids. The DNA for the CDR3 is TGTGCCAGCAGTCGGGACTCCGCGAACACCGGGGAGCTGTTTTTT. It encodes CASSRDSANTGELFF.

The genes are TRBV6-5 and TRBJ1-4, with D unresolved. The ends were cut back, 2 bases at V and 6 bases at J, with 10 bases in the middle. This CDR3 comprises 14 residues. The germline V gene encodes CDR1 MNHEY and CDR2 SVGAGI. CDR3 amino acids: CASSYRAGYEKLFF. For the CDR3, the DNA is TGTGCCAGCAGTTACAGGGCGGGTTATGAAAAACTGTTTTTT.

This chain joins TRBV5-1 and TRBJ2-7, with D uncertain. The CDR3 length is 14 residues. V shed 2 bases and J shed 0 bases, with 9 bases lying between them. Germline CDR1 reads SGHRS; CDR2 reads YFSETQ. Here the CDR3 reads CASSFTIGSYEQYF. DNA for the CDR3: TGCGCCAGCAGCTTTACAATTGGCTCCTACGAGCAGTACTTC.

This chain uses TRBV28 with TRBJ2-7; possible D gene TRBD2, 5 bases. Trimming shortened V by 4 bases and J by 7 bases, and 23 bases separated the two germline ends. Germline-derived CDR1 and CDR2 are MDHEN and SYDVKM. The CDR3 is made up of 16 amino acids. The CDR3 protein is CASSSPERAWVGEQYF. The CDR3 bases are TGTGCCAGCAGTTCTCCGGAGAGGGCCTGGGTGGGGGAGCAGTACTTC.

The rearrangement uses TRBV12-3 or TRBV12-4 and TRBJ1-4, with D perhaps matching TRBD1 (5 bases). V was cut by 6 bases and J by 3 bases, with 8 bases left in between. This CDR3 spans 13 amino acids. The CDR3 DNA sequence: TGTGCCAGCAGGGTGGGGGCTAATGAAAAACTGTTTTTT. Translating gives CASRVGANEKLFF.

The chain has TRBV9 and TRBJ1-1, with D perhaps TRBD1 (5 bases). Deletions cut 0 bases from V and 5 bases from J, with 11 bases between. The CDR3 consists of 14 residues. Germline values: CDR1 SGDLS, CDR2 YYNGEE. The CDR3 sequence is CASSVGGGRTEAFF. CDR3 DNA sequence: TGTGCCAGCAGCGTAGGCGGGGGGAGAACTGAAGCTTTCTTT. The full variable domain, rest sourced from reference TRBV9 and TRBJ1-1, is DSGVTQTPKHLITATGQRVTLRCSPRSGDLSVYWYQQSLDQGLQFLIQYYNGEERAKGNILERFSAQQFPDLHSELNLSSLELGDSALYFCASSVGGGRTEAFFGQGTRLTVV.

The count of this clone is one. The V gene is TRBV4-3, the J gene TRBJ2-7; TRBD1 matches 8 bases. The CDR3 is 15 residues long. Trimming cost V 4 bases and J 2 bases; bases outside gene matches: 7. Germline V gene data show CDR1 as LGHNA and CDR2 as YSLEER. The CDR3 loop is CASSRPTGVPYEQYF. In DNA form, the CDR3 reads TGCGCCAGCAGCCGGCCGACAGGGGTCCCCTACGAGCAGTACTTC.

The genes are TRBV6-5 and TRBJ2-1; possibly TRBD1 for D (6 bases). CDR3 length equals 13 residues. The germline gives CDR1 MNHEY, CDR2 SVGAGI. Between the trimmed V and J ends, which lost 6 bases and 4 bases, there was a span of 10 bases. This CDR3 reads CASRQGPYNEQFF. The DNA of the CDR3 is TGTGCCAGCAGACAGGGTCCGTACAATGAGCAGTTCTTC.

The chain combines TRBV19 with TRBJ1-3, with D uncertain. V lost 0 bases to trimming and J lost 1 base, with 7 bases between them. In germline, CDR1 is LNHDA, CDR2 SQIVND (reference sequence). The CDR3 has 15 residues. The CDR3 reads CASSIDSLSGNTIYF. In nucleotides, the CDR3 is TGTGCCAGTAGTATAGATTCATTGTCTGGAAACACCATATATTTT.

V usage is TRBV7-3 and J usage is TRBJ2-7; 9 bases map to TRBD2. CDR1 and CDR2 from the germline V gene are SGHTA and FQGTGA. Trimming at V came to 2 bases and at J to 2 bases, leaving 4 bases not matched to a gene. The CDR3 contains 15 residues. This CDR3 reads CASSLGPSGAYEQYF. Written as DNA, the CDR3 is TGTGCCAGCAGCTTAGGCCCTAGCGGGGCCTACGAGCAGTACTTC.

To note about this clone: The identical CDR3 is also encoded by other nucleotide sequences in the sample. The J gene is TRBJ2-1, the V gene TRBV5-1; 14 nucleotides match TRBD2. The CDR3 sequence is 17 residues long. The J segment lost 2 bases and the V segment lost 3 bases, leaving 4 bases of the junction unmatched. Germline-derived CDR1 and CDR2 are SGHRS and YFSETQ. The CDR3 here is CASSSGLAGGPYNEQFF. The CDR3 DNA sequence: TGCGCCAGCAGCTCCGGACTAGCGGGGGGTCCCTACAATGAGCAGTTCTTC.

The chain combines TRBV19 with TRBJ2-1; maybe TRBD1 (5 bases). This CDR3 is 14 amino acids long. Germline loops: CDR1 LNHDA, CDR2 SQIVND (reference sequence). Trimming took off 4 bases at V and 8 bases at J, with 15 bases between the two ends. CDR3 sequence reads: CASSNSGWGDEQFF. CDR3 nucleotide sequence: TGTGCCAGTAGTAATTCAGGTTGGGGCGATGAGCAGTTCTTC.

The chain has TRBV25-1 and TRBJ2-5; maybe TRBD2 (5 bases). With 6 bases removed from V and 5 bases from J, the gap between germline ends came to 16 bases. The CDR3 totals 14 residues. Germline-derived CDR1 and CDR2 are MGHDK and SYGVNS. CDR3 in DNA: TGTGCCAGCAGGGGCGGGTTAATTGGTGAGACCCAGTACTTC. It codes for CASRGGLIGETQYF.

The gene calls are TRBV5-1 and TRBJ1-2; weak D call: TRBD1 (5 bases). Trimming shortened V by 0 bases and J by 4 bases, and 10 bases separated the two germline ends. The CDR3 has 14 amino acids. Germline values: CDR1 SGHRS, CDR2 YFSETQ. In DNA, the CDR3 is TGCGCCAGCAGCTTGGCAGGGCCTCCCTATGGCTACACCTTC. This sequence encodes CASSLAGPPYGYTF. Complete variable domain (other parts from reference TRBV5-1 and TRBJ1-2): KAGVTQTPRYLIKTRGQQVTLSCSPISGHRSVSWYQQTPGQGLQFLFEYFSETQRNKGNFPGRFSGRQFSNSRSEMNVSTLELGDSALYLCASSLAGPPYGYTFGSGTRLTVV.

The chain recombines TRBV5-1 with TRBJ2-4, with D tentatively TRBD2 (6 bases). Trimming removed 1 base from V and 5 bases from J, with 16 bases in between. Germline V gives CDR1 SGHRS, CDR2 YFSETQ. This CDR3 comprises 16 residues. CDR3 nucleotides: TGCGCCAGCAGCTTGTCGGGCAGGGAGGTTGAAAACATTCAGTACTTC. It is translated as CASSLSGREVENIQYF.

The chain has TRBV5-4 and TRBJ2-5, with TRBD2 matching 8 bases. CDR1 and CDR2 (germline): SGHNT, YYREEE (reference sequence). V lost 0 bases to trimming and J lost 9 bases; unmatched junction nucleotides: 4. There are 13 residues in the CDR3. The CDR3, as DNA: TGTGCCAGCAGCTTGGTGCGAGCGGGGGCCCAGTACTTC. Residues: CASSLVRAGAQYF.

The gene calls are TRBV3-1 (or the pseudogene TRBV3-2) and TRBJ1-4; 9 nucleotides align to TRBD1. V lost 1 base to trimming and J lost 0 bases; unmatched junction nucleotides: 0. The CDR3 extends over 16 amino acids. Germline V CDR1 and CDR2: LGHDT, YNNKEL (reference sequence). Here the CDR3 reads CASSQGTGATNEKLFF. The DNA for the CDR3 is TGTGCCAGCAGCCAAGGGACAGGGGCAACTAATGAAAAACTGTTTTTT.

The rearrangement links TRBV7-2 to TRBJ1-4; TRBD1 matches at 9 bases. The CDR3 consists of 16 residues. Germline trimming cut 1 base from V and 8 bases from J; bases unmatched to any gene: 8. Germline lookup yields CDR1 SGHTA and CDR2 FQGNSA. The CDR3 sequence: CASSLEPGQGREKLFF. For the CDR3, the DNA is TGTGCCAGCAGCTTAGAACCGGGACAGGGTAGAGAAAAACTGTTTTTT.

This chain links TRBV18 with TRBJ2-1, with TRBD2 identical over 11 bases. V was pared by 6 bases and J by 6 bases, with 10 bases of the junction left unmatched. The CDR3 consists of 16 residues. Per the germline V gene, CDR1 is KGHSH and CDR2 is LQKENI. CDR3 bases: TGTGCCAGCTCCCCCGGACTAGCGGGTGAACCCAATGAGCAGTTCTTC. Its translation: CASSPGLAGEPNEQFF.

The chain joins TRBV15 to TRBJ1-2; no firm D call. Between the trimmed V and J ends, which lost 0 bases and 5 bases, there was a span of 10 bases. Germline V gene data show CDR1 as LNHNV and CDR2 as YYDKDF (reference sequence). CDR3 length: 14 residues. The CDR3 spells CATSRDRRGYGYTF. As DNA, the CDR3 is TGTGCCACCAGCAGAGATAGGCGGGGATATGGCTACACCTTC.

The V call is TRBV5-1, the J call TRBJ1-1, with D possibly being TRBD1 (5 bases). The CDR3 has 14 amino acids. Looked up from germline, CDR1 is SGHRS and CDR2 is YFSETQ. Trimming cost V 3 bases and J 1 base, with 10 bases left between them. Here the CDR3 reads CASSSLGGNTEAFF. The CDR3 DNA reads TGCGCCAGCAGCTCGTTGGGGGGGAACACTGAAGCTTTCTTT. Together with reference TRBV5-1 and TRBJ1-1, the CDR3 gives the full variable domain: KAGVTQTPRYLIKTRGQQVTLSCSPISGHRSVSWYQQTPGQGLQFLFEYFSETQRNKGNFPGRFSGRQFSNSRSEMNVSTLELGDSALYLCASSSLGGNTEAFFGQGTRLTVV.

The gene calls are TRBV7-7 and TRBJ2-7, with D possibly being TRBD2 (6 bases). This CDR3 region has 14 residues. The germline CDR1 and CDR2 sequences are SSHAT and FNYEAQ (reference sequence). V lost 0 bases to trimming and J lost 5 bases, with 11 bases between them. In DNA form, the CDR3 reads TGTGCCAGCAGCTTAGCGGGGGGTCCCCACGAGCAGTACTTC. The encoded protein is CASSLAGGPHEQYF.

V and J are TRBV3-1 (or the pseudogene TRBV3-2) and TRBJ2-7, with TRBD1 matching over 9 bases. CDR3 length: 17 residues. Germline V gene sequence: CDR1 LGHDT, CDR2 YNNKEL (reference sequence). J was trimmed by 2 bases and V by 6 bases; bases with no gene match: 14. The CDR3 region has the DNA TGTGCCAGCAGTCGGGGGACAGGGAACTTCTTTACCTACGAGCAGTACTTC. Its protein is CASSRGTGNFFTYEQYF.

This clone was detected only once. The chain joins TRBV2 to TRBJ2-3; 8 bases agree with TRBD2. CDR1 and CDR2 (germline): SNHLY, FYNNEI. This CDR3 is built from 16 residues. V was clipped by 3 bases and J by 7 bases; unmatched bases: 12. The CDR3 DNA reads TGTGCCAGCAGTGATCCCACGGGGGGGACGATTAATACGCAGTATTTT. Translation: CASSDPTGGTINTQYF.